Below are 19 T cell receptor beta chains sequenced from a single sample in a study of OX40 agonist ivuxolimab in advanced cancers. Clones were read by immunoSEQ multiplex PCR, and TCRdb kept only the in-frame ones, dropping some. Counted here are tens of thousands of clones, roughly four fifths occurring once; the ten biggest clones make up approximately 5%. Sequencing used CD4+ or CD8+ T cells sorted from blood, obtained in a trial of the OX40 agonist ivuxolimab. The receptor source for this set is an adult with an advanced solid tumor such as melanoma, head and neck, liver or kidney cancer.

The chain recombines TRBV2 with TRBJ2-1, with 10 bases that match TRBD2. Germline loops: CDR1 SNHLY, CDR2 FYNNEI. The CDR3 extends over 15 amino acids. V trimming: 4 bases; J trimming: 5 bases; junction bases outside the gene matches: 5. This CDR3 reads CASSGLGLANNEQFF. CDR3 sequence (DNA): TGTGCCAGCAGTGGATTGGGACTAGCGAACAATGAGCAGTTCTTC.

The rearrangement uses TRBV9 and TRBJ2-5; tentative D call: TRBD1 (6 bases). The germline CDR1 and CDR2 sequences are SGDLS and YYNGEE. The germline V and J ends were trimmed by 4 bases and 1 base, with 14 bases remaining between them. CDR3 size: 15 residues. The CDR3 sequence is CASSTPTGPQETQYF. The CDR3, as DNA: TGTGCCAGCAGCACTCCTACAGGGCCCCAAGAGACCCAGTACTTC.

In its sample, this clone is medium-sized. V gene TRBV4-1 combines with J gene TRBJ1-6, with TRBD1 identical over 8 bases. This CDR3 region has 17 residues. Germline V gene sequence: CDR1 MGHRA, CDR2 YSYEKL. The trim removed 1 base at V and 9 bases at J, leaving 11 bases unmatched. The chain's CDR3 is CASSQVTIGQGSSPLHF. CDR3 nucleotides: TGCGCCAGCAGCCAAGTTACTATAGGACAGGGATCTTCACCCCTCCACTTT.

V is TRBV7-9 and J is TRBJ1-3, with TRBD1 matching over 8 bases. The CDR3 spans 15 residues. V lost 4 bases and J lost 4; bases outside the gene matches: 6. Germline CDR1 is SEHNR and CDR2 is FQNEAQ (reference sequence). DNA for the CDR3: TGTGCCAGCAGCTATCAGACAGGGGTCGGAAACACCATATATTTT. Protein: CASSYQTGVGNTIYF.

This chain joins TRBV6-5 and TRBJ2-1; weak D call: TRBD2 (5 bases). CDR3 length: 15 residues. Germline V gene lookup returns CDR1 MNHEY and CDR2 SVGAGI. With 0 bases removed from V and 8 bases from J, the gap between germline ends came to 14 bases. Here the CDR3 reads CASSYSGLGFHEQFF. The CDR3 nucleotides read TGTGCCAGCAGTTACTCCGGACTCGGTTTCCATGAGCAGTTCTTC.

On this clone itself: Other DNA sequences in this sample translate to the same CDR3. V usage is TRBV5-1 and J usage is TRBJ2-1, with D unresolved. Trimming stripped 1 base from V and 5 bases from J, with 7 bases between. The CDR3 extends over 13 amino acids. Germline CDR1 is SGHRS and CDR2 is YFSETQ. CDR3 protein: CASSLLGNNEQFF. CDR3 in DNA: TGCGCCAGCAGCTTGCTAGGGAACAATGAGCAGTTCTTC.

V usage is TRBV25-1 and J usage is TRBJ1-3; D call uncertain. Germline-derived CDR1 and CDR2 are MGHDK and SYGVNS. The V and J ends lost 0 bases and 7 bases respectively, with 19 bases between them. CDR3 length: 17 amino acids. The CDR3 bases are TGTGCCAGCAGTGAATATGCCACCGGGGAAGGAACGAACACCATATATTTT. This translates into CASSEYATGEGTNTIYF.

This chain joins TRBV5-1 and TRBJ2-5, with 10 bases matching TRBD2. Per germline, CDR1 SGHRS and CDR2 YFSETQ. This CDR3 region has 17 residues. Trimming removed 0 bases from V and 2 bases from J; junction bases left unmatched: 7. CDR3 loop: CASSLDYSGGSQETQYF. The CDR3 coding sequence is TGCGCCAGCAGCTTGGACTATAGCGGGGGGTCTCAAGAGACCCAGTACTTC.

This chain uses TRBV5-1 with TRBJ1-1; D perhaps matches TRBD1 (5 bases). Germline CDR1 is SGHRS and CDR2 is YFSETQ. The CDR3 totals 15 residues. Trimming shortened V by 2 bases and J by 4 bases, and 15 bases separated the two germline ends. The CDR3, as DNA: TGCGCCAGCAGCTTCTTAGCAGGGAGGGGCACTGAAGCTTTCTTT. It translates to CASSFLAGRGTEAFF. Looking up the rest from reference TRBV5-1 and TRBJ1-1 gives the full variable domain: KAGVTQTPRYLIKTRGQQVTLSCSPISGHRSVSWYQQTPGQGLQFLFEYFSETQRNKGNFPGRFSGRQFSNSRSEMNVSTLELGDSALYLCASSFLAGRGTEAFFGQGTRLTVV.

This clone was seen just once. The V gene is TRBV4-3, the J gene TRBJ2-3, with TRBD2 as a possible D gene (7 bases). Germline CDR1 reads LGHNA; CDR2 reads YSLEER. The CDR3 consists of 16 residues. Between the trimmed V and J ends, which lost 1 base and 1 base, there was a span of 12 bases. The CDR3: CASSQAGGQGTDTQYF. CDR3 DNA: TGCGCCAGCAGCCAAGCCGGGGGGCAGGGCACAGATACGCAGTATTTT.

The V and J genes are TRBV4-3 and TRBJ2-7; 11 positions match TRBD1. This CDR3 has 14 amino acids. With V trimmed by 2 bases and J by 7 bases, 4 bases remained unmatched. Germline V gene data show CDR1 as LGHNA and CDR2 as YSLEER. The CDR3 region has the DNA TGCGCCAGCAGCCAATGGGGACAGGGGGGGGAGCAGTACTTC. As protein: CASSQWGQGGEQYF.

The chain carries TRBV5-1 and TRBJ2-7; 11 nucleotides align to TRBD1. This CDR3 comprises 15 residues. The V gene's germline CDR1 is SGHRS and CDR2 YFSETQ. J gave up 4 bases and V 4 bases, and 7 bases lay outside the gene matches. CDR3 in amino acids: CASSPGTGGRYEQYF. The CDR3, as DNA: TGCGCCAGCAGCCCCGGGACAGGGGGAAGATACGAGCAGTACTTC.

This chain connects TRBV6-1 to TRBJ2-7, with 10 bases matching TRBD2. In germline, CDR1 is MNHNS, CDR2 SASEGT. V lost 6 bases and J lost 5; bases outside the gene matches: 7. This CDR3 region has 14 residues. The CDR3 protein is CASRVSGRRHEQYF. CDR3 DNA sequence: TGTGCCAGCAGAGTTAGCGGGAGGAGGCACGAGCAGTACTTC.

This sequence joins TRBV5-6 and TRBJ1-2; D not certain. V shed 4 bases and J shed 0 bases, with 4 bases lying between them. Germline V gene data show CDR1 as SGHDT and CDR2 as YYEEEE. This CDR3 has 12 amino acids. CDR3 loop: CASSAANYGYTF. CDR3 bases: TGTGCCAGCAGCGCTGCTAACTATGGCTACACCTTC.

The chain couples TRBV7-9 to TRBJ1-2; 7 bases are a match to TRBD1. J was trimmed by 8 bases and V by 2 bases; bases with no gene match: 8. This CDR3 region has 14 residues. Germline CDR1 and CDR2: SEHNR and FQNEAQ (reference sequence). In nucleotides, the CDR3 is TGTGCCAGCAGCTTAAGGGACAGCGTCGAGGGCTACACCTTC. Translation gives CASSLRDSVEGYTF.

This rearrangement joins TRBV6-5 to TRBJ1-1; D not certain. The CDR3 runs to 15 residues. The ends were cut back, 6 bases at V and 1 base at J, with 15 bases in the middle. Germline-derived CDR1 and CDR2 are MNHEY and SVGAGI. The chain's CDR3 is CASRRQPIENTEAFF. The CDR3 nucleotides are TGTGCCAGCAGGCGACAACCGATTGAGAACACTGAAGCTTTCTTT.

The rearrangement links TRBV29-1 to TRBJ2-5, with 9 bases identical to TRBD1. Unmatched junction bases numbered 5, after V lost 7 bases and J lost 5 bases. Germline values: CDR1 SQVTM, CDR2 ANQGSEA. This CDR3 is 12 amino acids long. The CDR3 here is CSGGDRVETQYF. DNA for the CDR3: TGCAGCGGGGGGGACAGGGTTGAGACCCAGTACTTC.

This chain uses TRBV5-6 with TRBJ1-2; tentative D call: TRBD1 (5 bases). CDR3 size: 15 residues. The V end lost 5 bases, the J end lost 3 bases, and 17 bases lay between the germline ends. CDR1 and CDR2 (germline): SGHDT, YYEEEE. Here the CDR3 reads CASSLVGLQDYGYTF. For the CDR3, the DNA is TGTGCCAGCAGTCTTGTGGGGCTCCAGGACTATGGCTACACCTTC.

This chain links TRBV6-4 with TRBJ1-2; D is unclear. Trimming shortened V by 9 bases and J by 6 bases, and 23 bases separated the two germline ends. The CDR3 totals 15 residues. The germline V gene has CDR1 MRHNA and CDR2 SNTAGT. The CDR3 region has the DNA TGTGCCAGAGAATCAGGAGTATTTTGTATGGATGGCTACACCTTC. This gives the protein CARESGVFCMDGYTF.